Each of the 4 T cell receptor beta chains below was sequenced from the same sample in a study of blood T cell repertoires in COVID-19. Method: immunoSEQ multiplex PCR; TCRdb's copy keeps in-frame clones and lacks some. The repertoire holds 250,000 to 350,000 clones, with 75% to 95% as singletons. The sequenced sample was peripheral blood. These receptors were taken from a young woman with COVID-19, enrolled during active disease.

The rearrangement joins TRBV3-1 (or the pseudogene TRBV3-2) to TRBJ2-5; D not resolved. Trimming cost V 1 base and J 3 bases, with 12 bases left between them. Germline loops: CDR1 LGHDT, CDR2 YNNKEL (reference sequence). The CDR3 contains 15 residues. The CDR3 is CASSQGPQFKETQYF. DNA of the CDR3: TGTGCCAGCAGCCAAGGACCACAGTTTAAAGAGACCCAGTACTTC.

The genes are TRBV5-1 and TRBJ2-7; D perhaps matches TRBD2 (6 bases). The CDR3 totals 12 residues. V lost 3 bases and J 4 bases, leaving 8 bases between the germline ends. Germline CDR1 reads SGHRS; CDR2 reads YFSETQ. The CDR3 region has the DNA TGCGCCAGCAGCTGGAGGGGTTACGAGCAGTACTTC. Translated: CASSWRGYEQYF.

CDR3 coding DNA: TGTGCCAGTCAATTGGGGGAGGGCAATGAGCAGTTCTTC. Residues: CASQLGEGNEQFF. The V gene is TRBV19, the J gene TRBJ2-1; 7 bases are a match to TRBD2. Germline values: CDR1 LNHDA, CDR2 SQIVND (reference sequence). CDR3 length: 13 residues. J was trimmed by 6 bases and V by 8 bases; bases with no gene match: 7. Full variable domain (rest looked up from reference TRBV19 and TRBJ2-1): DGGITQSPKYLFRKEGQNVTLSCEQNLNHDAMYWYRQDPGQGLRLIYYSQIVNDFQKGDIAEGYSVSREKKESFPLTVTSAQKNPTAFYLCASQLGEGNEQFFGPGTRLTVL.

The chain is built from TRBV9 and TRBJ1-4; TRBD1 matches at 8 bases. Germline values: CDR1 SGDLS, CDR2 YYNGEE. Trimming at V came to 3 bases and at J to 8 bases, leaving 9 bases not matched to a gene. The CDR3 consists of 15 residues. The CDR3 sequence: CASSARQGPDEKLFF. CDR3 nucleotide sequence: TGTGCCAGCAGCGCTCGACAGGGGCCAGACGAAAAACTGTTTTTT.